This is a list of T cell receptor beta chains from one sample in a study of T cells after somatic rescue of genetic block. Profiled with immunoSEQ multiplex PCR; TCRdb holds only in-frame clones, not every one. Here the sample spans over 10,000 clones, less than 85% being singletons. Sequenced input: peripheral blood mononuclear cells (PBMCs). All receptors derive from a boy younger than 18. The conserved cysteine and the conserved F or W are not part of the CDR3 here.

v_call: TRBV6-1
cdr3_aa: ASSEQLLGPDTQY

v_call: TRBV28
cdr3_aa: ASSPGTASYNEQF

v_call: TRBV6-1
cdr3_aa: ASLADANTGELF

v_call: TRBV27
cdr3_aa: ASSPTSGRGYEQY

v_call: TRBV29-1
cdr3_aa: SVVSWGQNTEAF

v_call: TRBV5-1
cdr3_aa: ASRPGTEKKLF

v_call: TRBV5-4
cdr3_aa: ASSLGVRASPLH

v_call: TRBV10-2
cdr3_aa: ASSLVGVTEAF

v_call: TRBV28
cdr3_aa: ASSLTSGSSYEQY

v_call: TRBV7-9
cdr3_aa: ASSLTQDKNYGYT

v_call: TRBV21-1
cdr3_aa: ASSPPAPWGNQPQH